This TCR beta chain was identified during a study of regulatory T cells in long-lasting Graves disease (dated by TCRdb to 2020 to 2022). About the full investigation: In the newly diagnosed Graves' disease group, patients had been taking antithyroid drugs for less than 3 months. The study was registered as a clinical trial and conducted in China. A total of roughly 35 samples underwent TCR sequencing: about 13 from persistent and roughly 20 from newly diagnosed Graves' disease patients. Patients with persistent Graves' disease were compared with patients with newly diagnosed Graves' disease using TCR sequencing and RNA sequencing of peripheral blood.

Its CDR3 holds 13 amino acids, cysteine through phenylalanine. CDR3 DNA only is kept here, 39 bases in frame from base 1. V ends up 6 bases short and J 3 bases short, with an unmatched junction base count of 8. In the germline V gene (reference sequence), CDR1 corresponds to DFQATT and CDR2 to SNEGSKA. Study-level results and caveats: The study examined only peripheral blood because the primary lesion, thyroid tissue, could not be accessed. Lower TCR Shannon entropy and fewer highly expanded clones were observed in persistent Graves' disease patients than in newly diagnosed patients, which suggested clonal expansion. Sequencing and analysis were restricted to the TCR beta chain. Persistent patients shared more public clonotypes among themselves (under 3,000) than newly diagnosed patients did (about 900). The small sample size was acknowledged by the authors as a limitation that may reduce accuracy. TRBV28, TRBJ1-2 and TRBJ2-5 were preferentially used in persistent disease, while TRBV20-1 and TRBJ2-1 were favored in newly diagnosed disease.

Details on this clonotype: Its antigen is not yet known. Within one base of it there is no much larger clone, and no base qualities were kept.

The label giving this sample's time point can be read as: newly diagnosed GD, antithyroid drugs for less than 3 months. For both TCR sequencing and RNA sequencing, RNA was extracted from PBMCs using TRIzol. The diagnosis of Graves' disease followed American Thyroid Association guidelines. Patients were recruited from an endocrinology department in Xi'an, China. From each patient, about 9.7 milliliters of peripheral blood was collected into an EDTA anticoagulant tube. Ficoll Paque Plus density gradient separation was used to isolate PBMCs, and no additional T cell sorting was done. An Agilent 2100 Bioanalyzer and agarose gel were used to check RNA quality, and a NanoDrop 2000 was used to measure RNA concentration. Receptor amplification or capture employed multiplex PCR. Sequencer: Illumina HiSeq 4000. To build TCR beta libraries, CDR3 regions were amplified by Arm-PCR using iRepertoire HTBI primers. Gel purification was performed on PCR products prior to sequencing. Under the source paper's analysis protocol: Gene usage analysis of CDR3 amino acid clonotypes used the 60 to 80 TRBV and more than 13 TRBJ segments found across samples. Filtered high-quality paired reads were merged into contigs using COPE and FqMerger. BLAST was used to align contigs to the IMGT TRBV, TRBD and TRBJ reference genes, and CDR3 was defined following IMGT. Highly expanded clones were defined as clonotypes with a frequency above 0.1%. Shannon entropy was used to measure repertoire diversity, and the Gini coefficient was used to measure V-J evenness. A clonotype was considered public if more than one individual shared it. In TCRdb, the public reads were trimmed at Q25 with fastp and aligned with MiXCR, with productive beta chains retained. One record per CDR3 amino acid sequence lists the most common genes and DNA. Here the V and J calls rest on TCRdb's processing, not on the authors' analysis. The sample table records about 620,000 distinct CDR3 sequences; approximately 15% of these occur just once. More than 15% of the sample is in the top ten clones.

A further study also used this sample, focusing on T cells in Graves' hyperthyroidism and ophthalmopathy. Looking at the second paper: Graves' hyperthyroidism was defined as stable when no progression to ophthalmopathy occurred over 18 months of follow-up. Hyperthyroidism patients were aged 18 to 65 years and newly diagnosed, with disease duration of less than 2 months. Any patient with an uncontrolled infection, another autoimmune disease, pregnancy or lactation was excluded. Diagnoses were established on the basis of clinical symptoms, serum thyroxine and TRAb, thyroid ultrasound, and orbital computed tomography. The TCR CDR3 was subjected to a first round of RT-PCR using the HTBI primer set and the Qiagen OneStep RT-PCR kit. Blood samples also contained most of the expanded thyroid clonotypes (frequency above 0.001), which suggests that blood repertoires may reflect thyroid immune responses. In cross-validation, a model built on a 13 V-J signature told ophthalmopathy apart from stable hyperthyroidism with 85% to 90% sensitivity and approximately 84% specificity, and in testing the same model reached 80%/75%. In validation, progression to ophthalmopathy was predicted by the model with 70.59% sensitivity and 72.22% specificity, a median of approximately 6.5 months before onset. TCR V-J signatures able to tell the groups apart were searched for in a discovery cohort of 90 to 100 patients, of whom over 40 had Graves' ophthalmopathy and 57 had stable Graves' hyperthyroidism. Whether ophthalmopathy could be predicted prospectively was tested in an independent validation cohort made up of roughly 20 hyperthyroidism patients plus 17 patients who later progressed to ophthalmopathy. The 75 to 100 discovery patients were randomly divided into training and test sets at a 7:3 ratio. In addition, the study compared T-cell repertoires in thyroid tissue and in blood from five to seven Graves' hyperthyroidism patients. After blood sampling, hyperthyroidism patients were treated with methimazole at a starting dose of 30 mg daily, and ophthalmopathy patients were treated with high-dose intravenous methylprednisolone. Libraries were constructed in a second round of multiplex PCR, after which size selection and purification were performed. Sequencing of the libraries was done on an Illumina HiSeq2000 using paired-end 100 bp reads. Raw data were processed with SOAPnuke, discarding reads with adapters, uncalled bases, mean Phred below 15, or no exact constant-primer or identifier match. COPE v1.2.5 was used to merge high-quality paired reads, and clonotypes were defined as unique nucleotide sequences. Clonotypes were aligned to IMGT TRBV, TRBD and TRBJ reference segments using MiTCR v1.1. Analysis was restricted to V-J combinations with a frequency above 0.0001, which covered about 99% of repertoires. The TCS score was defined as F50 (clonal expansion) divided by E x V (chaos), with BLOSUM62-based TCRdist calculated between CDR3 peptides within each V-J. Welch's t-statistics and random forest reduced just over 500 V-J features to about 13, which were used in a naive Bayes classifier (R e1071). Sample size was not statistically predetermined, and blinding of investigators to group allocation was not performed. The paper describes TCR Vbeta CDR3 sequencing of fewer than 150 peripheral blood samples, made up of 43 ophthalmopathy patients, 70 to 75 hyperthyroidism patients and roughly 17 progressor patients.

Material: peripheral blood mononuclear cells (PBMCs), obtained at new diagnosis, from a patient treated with antithyroid drugs. In this chain, TRBV20-1 is recombined with TRBJ2-7; TRBD2 matches 7 bases in the middle. The source is a woman aged 25-40 years with Graves disease. Donor details come from another sample of the same person, matched by shared clones. The DNA sequence reads TGCAGTGCCCGGGACTACGCTAACTACGAGCAGTACTTC. Protein translation: CSARDYANYEQYF.